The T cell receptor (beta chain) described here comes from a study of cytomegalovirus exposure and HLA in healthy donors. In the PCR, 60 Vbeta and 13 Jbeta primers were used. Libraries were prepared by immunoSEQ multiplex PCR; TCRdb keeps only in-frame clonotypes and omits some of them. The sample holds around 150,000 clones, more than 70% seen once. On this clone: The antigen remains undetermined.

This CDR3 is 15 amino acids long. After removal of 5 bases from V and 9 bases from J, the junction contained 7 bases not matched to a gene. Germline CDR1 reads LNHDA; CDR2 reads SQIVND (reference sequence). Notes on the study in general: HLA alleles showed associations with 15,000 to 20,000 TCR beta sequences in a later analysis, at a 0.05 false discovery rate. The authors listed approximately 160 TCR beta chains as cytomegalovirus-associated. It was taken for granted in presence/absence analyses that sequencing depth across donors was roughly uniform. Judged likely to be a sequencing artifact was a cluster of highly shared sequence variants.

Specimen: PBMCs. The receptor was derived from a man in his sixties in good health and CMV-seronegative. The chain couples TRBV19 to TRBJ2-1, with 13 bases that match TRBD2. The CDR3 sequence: CASSWTSGRWGEQFF. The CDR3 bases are TGTGCCAGTAGTTGGACTAGCGGGAGATGGGGTGAGCAGTTCTTC. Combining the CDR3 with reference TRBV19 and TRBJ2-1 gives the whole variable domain DGGITQSPKYLFRKEGQNVTLSCEQNLNHDAMYWYRQDPGQGLRLIYYSQIVNDFQKGDIAEGYSVSREKKESFPLTVTSAQKNPTAFYLCASSWTSGRWGEQFFGPGTRLTVL.